These 24 T cell receptor beta chains share one sample of origin, sequenced in a study of identical twins. Via MiXCR, TCRdb re-called the 5' RACE reads, giving one row per CDR3 protein. The sample has around 670,000 distinct CDR3 sequences; 6.1% are singletons. The source material was naive T cells sorted from blood. These receptor sequences come from a man younger than 35 in good health.

This clonotype came up a few times. This rearrangement joins TRBV25-1 to TRBJ2-7, with D possibly being TRBD2 (6 bases). V lost 7 bases, J lost 9 bases, and 13 bases lay in between. The germline gives CDR1 MGHDK, CDR2 SYGVNS. The CDR3 consists of 11 residues. For the CDR3, the DNA is TGTGCCAGCAAAGAAGTCGGGAGGCAGTACTTC. Its protein is CASKEVGRQYF.

This clonotype has a count of ten or more. This chain links TRBV12-3 or TRBV12-4 with TRBJ1-1; D unresolved. The CDR3 covers 13 residues. Trimming pared 5 bases from V and 11 bases from J, leaving 18 bases between. CDR3 in DNA: TGTGCCAGCAGTCCATACGGCCCGGGGAGGGCTTTCTTT. Translation: CASSPYGPGRAFF.

Ten or more counts support this clonotype. The DNA of the CDR3 is TGTGCCAGCAGTTTAGAGGGCCAGCGGGACCCCTTGGGTACGCAGTATTTT. Translated: CASSLEGQRDPLGTQYF. The chain recombines TRBV12-3 or TRBV12-4 with TRBJ2-3; 7 bases agree with TRBD2. The trim removed 1 base at V and 8 bases at J, leaving 15 bases unmatched. The CDR3 consists of 17 residues.

As for this clonotype: A much bigger clone sits one base away, suggesting this may be a read error. V gene TRBV7-2 combines with J gene TRBJ2-1; 8 bases align to TRBD2. CDR1 and CDR2 from the germline V gene are SGHTA and FQGNSA. J gave up 7 bases and V 5 bases, and 10 bases lay outside the gene matches. This CDR3 region has 15 residues. Written as DNA, the CDR3 is TGTGCCAGCAGCCCCAGACTAGCGTCTGGAAATGAGCAGTTCTTC. Amino acids: CASSPRLASGNEQFF.

There are many counts of this clonotype. The V call is TRBV6-1, the J call TRBJ2-5; maybe TRBD2 (6 bases). Germline-derived CDR1 and CDR2 are MNHNS and SASEGT. This CDR3 contains 16 residues. Between the trimmed V and J ends, which lost 5 bases and 5 bases, there was a span of 21 bases. For the CDR3, the DNA is TGTGCCAGCAGTCCTATCGGGCGGGGTATGAGGGAGACCCAGTACTTC. The encoded protein is CASSPIGRGMRETQYF.

This clonotype was seen many times. This chain uses TRBV2 with TRBJ2-3, with D possibly TRBD2 on 6 matching bases. The CDR3 has 12 amino acids. The germline V gene encodes CDR1 SNHLY and CDR2 FYNNEI. The V and J ends lost 7 bases and 6 bases respectively, with 11 bases between them. The CDR3: CASTREVDTQYF. CDR3 coding DNA: TGTGCCAGCACGAGGGAGGTGGATACGCAGTATTTT.

This clonotype was seen a handful of times. This chain links TRBV5-6 with TRBJ2-1; D uncertain. The V gene's germline CDR1 is SGHDT and CDR2 YYEEEE. This CDR3 contains 15 residues. Trimming cost V 0 bases and J 8 bases, with 15 bases left between them. Here the CDR3 DNA reads TGTGCCAGCAGCTTGGTAACCCCTCTTTCTGATGAGCAGTTCTTC. It codes for CASSLVTPLSDEQFF.

This clonotype was detected many times. This sequence joins TRBV5-1 and TRBJ2-3; TRBD2 agrees at 8 bases. CDR3 length equals 15 residues. J lost 2 bases, V lost 7 bases, and 9 bases had no gene match. The germline CDR1 and CDR2 sequences are SGHRS and YFSETQ. The CDR3 reads CASGWAGGVTDTQYF. In DNA, the CDR3 is TGCGCCAGCGGTTGGGCGGGAGGAGTCACAGATACGCAGTATTTT.

At least ten counts were recorded for this clonotype. The rearrangement joins TRBV10-3 to TRBJ1-1; D perhaps matches TRBD1 (6 bases). Trimming stripped 4 bases from V and 4 bases from J, with 13 bases between. Per germline, CDR1 ENHRY and CDR2 SYGVKD. The CDR3 loop spans 14 amino acids. This chain's CDR3 is CAISAGGGGTEAFF. CDR3 DNA sequence: TGTGCCATCAGTGCCGGGGGAGGGGGCACTGAAGCTTTCTTT.

There are many counts of this clonotype. This chain's CDR3 is CASSEVLGYSAEQYF. DNA for the CDR3: TGTGCCAGCAGTGAGGTGTTGGGTTATAGTGCCGAGCAGTACTTC. The rearrangement links TRBV12-3 or TRBV12-4 to TRBJ2-7; D is ambiguous. Trimming cost V 5 bases and J 6 bases, with 20 bases left between them. CDR3 length: 15 residues.

This clonotype was seen a few times. The chain uses TRBV5-1 and TRBJ1-2, with 8 bases aligning to TRBD1. The CDR3 spans 15 residues. Germline V gene data show CDR1 as SGHRS and CDR2 as YFSETQ. V was pared by 0 bases and J by 4 bases, with 5 bases of the junction left unmatched. Here the CDR3 reads CASSLAGGEGYGYTF. The CDR3 nucleotides are TGCGCCAGCAGCTTGGCAGGGGGCGAGGGCTATGGCTACACCTTC.

This clonotype showed up many times. The chain links TRBV20-1 to TRBJ2-1; 13 bases line up with TRBD2. J lost 5 bases, V lost 6 bases, and 4 bases had no gene match. Germline CDR1 and CDR2: DFQATT and SNEGSKA (reference sequence). CDR3 length equals 14 residues. In DNA, the CDR3 is TGCAGTGCGAGACTAGCGGGAGGTAACAATGAGCAGTTCTTC. Its protein is CSARLAGGNNEQFF.

This clonotype was counted ten times or more. The chain employs TRBV12-3 or TRBV12-4 and TRBJ2-1; a possible D gene is TRBD2 (6 bases). The CDR3 length is 14 residues. The V gene lost 6 bases and the J gene lost 5 bases, with 14 bases spanning the gap. CDR3 in amino acids: CASSPAGHHNEQFF. The CDR3 DNA reads as TGTGCCAGCAGCCCAGCGGGCCATCACAATGAGCAGTTCTTC.

This clonotype was seen a handful of times. This chain uses TRBV5-1 with TRBJ2-2; 7 bases line up with TRBD1. Germline V gives CDR1 SGHRS, CDR2 YFSETQ. The CDR3 contains 15 residues. With V trimmed by 0 bases and J by 7 bases, 6 bases remained unmatched. CDR3 region: CASSLDRGVGGELFF. In nucleotides, the CDR3 is TGCGCCAGCAGCTTGGACAGGGGAGTCGGCGGGGAGCTGTTTTTT.

This clonotype was picked up many times. The chain uses TRBV3-1 and TRBJ1-1; D is possibly TRBD1 (5 bases). The CDR3 has 14 residues. V was cut by 1 base and J by 4 bases, with 10 bases left in between. Germline assignment: CDR1 LGHDT and CDR2 YNNKEL (reference sequence). The CDR3 loop is CASSQVGGVTEAFF. DNA of the CDR3: TGTGCCAGCAGCCAAGTTGGGGGAGTCACTGAAGCTTTCTTT. The full variable domain, completed using reference TRBV3-1 and TRBJ1-1, is DTAVSQTPKYLVTQMGNDKSIKCEQNLGHDTMYWYKQDSKKFLKIMFSYNNKELIINETVPNRFSPKSPDKAHLNLHINSLELGDSAVYFCASSQVGGVTEAFFGQGTRLTVV.

Many counts were recorded for this clonotype. V is TRBV12-3 or TRBV12-4 and J is TRBJ2-1; D not resolved. Trimming removed 5 bases at V and 4 bases at J, with 15 bases between. CDR3 size: 15 residues. The CDR3 reads CASSPRVKLYNEQFF. The CDR3 coding sequence is TGTGCCAGCAGTCCCCGAGTGAAGCTTTACAATGAGCAGTTCTTC.

The chain combines TRBV27 with TRBJ2-1, with 7 positions matching TRBD2. Germline V gene data show CDR1 as MNHEY and CDR2 as SMNVEV (reference sequence). V shed 2 bases, J shed 6 bases, and the junction held 7 bases outside the gene matches. The CDR3 covers 15 residues. The DNA of the CDR3 is TGTGCCAGCAGTTTAGTGGGAGGGGCGATCAATGAGCAGTTCTTC. Translated, it gives CASSLVGGAINEQFF.

This clonotype has ten or more counts. This chain connects TRBV28 to TRBJ2-7, with TRBD2 matching 10 bases. Germline V gene lookup returns CDR1 MDHEN and CDR2 SYDVKM. Trimming cost V 2 bases and J 3 bases; bases outside gene matches: 7. The CDR3 has 16 residues. The CDR3 region is CASSLHGPSGSYEQYF. DNA of the CDR3: TGTGCCAGCAGTTTACATGGGCCTAGCGGGAGCTACGAGCAGTACTTC.

This clonotype was picked up many times. The J gene is TRBJ2-7, the V gene TRBV9; the match to TRBD2 covers 10 bases. This CDR3 is 16 amino acids long. The J segment lost 0 bases and the V segment lost 5 bases, leaving 8 bases of the junction unmatched. Germline lookup yields CDR1 SGDLS and CDR2 YYNGEE. The CDR3 reads CASSATAGGSSYEQYF. Written as DNA, the CDR3 is TGTGCCAGCAGTGCCACAGCGGGAGGGAGCTCCTACGAGCAGTACTTC.

This clonotype came up many times. This chain joins TRBV14 and TRBJ2-1; D is uncertain. Germline V gene sequence: CDR1 SGHDN, CDR2 FVKESK. V lost 1 base and J 8 bases, leaving 9 bases between the germline ends. CDR3 length: 13 residues. The CDR3 spells CASSQVLLHEQFF. In DNA, the CDR3 is TGTGCCAGCAGCCAAGTCCTGTTACATGAGCAGTTCTTC.

V and J are TRBV5-1 and TRBJ1-1; the D gene is possibly TRBD1 (6 bases). The CDR3 runs 16 residues. Deletions cut 4 bases from V and 4 bases from J, with 20 bases between. Germline loops: CDR1 SGHRS, CDR2 YFSETQ. The CDR3 sequence: CASSPPGWTEGTEAFF. CDR3 in DNA: TGCGCCAGCAGCCCACCCGGGTGGACAGAAGGCACTGAAGCTTTCTTT.

This clonotype was seen a few times. The chain employs TRBV4-1 and TRBJ2-5; D unresolved. Germline CDR1 reads MGHRA; CDR2 reads YSYEKL. Trimming removed 2 bases at V and 1 base at J, with 5 bases between. The length of the CDR3 is 13 residues. The CDR3 reads CASSQWFQETQYF. The CDR3 DNA sequence: TGCGCCAGCAGCCAATGGTTCCAAGAGACCCAGTACTTC.

This clonotype was picked up a small number of times. V and J are TRBV11-2 and TRBJ1-1; D uncertain. This CDR3 is built from 16 residues. Between the trimmed V and J ends, which lost 5 bases and 3 bases, there was a span of 19 bases. Germline V gene data show CDR1 as SGHAT and CDR2 as FQNNGV. The DNA for the CDR3 is TGTGCCAGCAGCCCGGGTCTGGGGTTATTAGACACTGAAGCTTTCTTT. Protein: CASSPGLGLLDTEAFF.

This clonotype was counted a few times. V usage is TRBV30 and J usage is TRBJ2-5; D may be TRBD2 (5 bases). CDR1 and CDR2 from the germline V gene are GTSNPN and SVGIG (reference sequence). Deletions cut 0 bases from V and 2 bases from J, with 10 bases between. The CDR3 runs 14 residues. CDR3 amino acids: CAWSVGGSQETQYF. DNA of the CDR3: TGTGCCTGGAGTGTTGGTGGGAGTCAAGAGACCCAGTACTTC.